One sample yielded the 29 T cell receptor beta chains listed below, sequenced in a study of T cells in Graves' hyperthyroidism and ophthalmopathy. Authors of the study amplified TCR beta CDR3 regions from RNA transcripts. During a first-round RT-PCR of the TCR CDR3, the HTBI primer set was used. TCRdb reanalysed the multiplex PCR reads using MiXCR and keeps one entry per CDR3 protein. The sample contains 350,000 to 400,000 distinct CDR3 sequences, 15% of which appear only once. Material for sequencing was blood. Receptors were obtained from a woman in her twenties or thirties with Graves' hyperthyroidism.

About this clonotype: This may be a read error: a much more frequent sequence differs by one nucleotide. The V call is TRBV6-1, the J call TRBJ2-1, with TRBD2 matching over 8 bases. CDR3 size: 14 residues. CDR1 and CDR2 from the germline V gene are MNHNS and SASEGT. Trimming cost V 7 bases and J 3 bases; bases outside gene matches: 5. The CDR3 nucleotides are TGTGCCAGCAAAGTGACTAGCGACTACAATGAGCAGTTCTTC. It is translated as CASKVTSDYNEQFF.

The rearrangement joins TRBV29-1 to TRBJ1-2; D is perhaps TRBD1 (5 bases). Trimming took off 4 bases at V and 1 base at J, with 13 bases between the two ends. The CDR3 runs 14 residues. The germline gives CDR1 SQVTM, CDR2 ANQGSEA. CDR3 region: CSVAPGGGNYGYTF. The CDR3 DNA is TGCAGCGTTGCCCCCGGGGGAGGTAACTATGGCTACACCTTC.

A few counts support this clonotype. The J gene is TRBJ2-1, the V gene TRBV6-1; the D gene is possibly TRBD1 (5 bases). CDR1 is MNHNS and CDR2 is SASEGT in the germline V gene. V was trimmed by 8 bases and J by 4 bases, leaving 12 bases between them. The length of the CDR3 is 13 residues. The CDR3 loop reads CASFSQVYNEQFF. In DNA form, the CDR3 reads TGTGCCAGCTTTTCACAGGTATACAATGAGCAGTTCTTC.

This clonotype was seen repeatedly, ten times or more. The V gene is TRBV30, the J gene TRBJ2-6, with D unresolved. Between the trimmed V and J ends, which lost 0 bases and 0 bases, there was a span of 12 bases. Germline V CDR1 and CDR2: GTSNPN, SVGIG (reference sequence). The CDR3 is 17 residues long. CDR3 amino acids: CAWSVSGSASGANVLTF. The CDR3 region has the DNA TGTGCCTGGAGTGTATCGGGTTCTGCCTCTGGGGCCAACGTCCTGACTTTC. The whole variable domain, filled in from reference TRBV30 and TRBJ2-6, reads SQTIHQWPATLVQPVGSPLSLECTVEGTSNPNLYWYRQAAGRGLQLLFYSVGIGQISSEVPQNLSASRPQDRQFILSSKKLLLSDSGFYLCAWSVSGSASGANVLTFGAGSRLTVL.

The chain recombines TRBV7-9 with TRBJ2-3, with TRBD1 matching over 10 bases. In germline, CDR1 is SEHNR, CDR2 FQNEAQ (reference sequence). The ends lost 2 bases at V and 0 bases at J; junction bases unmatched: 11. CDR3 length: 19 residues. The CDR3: CASSLRDRGRTSSTDTQYF. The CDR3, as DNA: TGTGCCAGCAGCTTACGGGACAGGGGTCGCACTTCTAGCACAGATACGCAGTATTTT.

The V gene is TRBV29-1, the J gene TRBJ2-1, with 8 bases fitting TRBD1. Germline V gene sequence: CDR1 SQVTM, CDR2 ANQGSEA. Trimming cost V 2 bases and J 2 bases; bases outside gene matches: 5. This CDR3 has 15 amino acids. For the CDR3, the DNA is TGCAGCGTTGAATCGGGGACAGGCCCCTACAATGAGCAGTTCTTC. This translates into CSVESGTGPYNEQFF.

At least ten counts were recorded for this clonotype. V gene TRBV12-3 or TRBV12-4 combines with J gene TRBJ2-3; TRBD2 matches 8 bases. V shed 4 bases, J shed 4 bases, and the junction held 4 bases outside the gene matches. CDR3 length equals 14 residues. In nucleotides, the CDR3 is TGTGCCAGCAGTTACCCCGGGGGGGCAGATACGCAGTATTTT. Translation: CASSYPGGADTQYF.

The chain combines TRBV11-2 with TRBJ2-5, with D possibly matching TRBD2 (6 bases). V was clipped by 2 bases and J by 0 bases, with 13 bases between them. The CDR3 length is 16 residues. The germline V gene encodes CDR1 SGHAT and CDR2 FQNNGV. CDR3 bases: TGTGCCAGCAGCTTACCCCGAGGAGGGAACCAAGAGACCCAGTACTTC. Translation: CASSLPRGGNQETQYF.

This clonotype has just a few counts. The CDR3 DNA is TGTGCCAGCAGCTTAGAGATCGGAAAACTGTTTTTT. This encodes CASSLEIGKLFF. The chain carries TRBV7-2 and TRBJ1-4; D uncertain. CDR1 is SGHTA and CDR2 is FQGNSA in the germline V gene. The CDR3 covers 12 residues. Trimming shortened V by 1 base and J by 10 bases, and 7 bases separated the two germline ends.

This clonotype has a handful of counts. Here the CDR3 reads CASSPLVSGANQPQHF. CDR3 in DNA: TGTGCCAGCAGCCCGCTGGTTTCGGGAGCCAATCAGCCCCAGCATTTT. The chain joins TRBV7-8 to TRBJ1-5; D is undetermined. V was cut by 5 bases and J by 3 bases, with 17 bases left in between. Germline CDR1 reads SGHVS; CDR2 reads FQNEAQ. The CDR3 runs to 16 residues.

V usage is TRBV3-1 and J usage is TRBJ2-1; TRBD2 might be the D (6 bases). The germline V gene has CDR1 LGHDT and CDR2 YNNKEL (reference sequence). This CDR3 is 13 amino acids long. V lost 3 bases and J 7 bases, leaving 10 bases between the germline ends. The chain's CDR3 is CASSQPGLNEQFF. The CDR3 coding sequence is TGTGCCAGCAGCCAGCCGGGACTTAATGAGCAGTTCTTC.

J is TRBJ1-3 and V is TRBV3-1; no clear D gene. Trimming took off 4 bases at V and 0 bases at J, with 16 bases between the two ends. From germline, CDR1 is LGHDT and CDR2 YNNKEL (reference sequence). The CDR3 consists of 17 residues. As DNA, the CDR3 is TGTGCCAGCAGCCGCCAAGGAGGAGTCCTCTCTGGAAACACCATATATTTT. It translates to CASSRQGGVLSGNTIYF. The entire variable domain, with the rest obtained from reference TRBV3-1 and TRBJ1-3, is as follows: DTAVSQTPKYLVTQMGNDKSIKCEQNLGHDTMYWYKQDSKKFLKIMFSYNNKELIINETVPNRFSPKSPDKAHLNLHINSLELGDSAVYFCASSRQGGVLSGNTIYFGEGSWLTVV.

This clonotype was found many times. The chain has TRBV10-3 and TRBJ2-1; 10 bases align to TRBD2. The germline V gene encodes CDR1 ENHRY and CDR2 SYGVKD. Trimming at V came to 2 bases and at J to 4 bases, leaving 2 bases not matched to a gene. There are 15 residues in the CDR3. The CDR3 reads CAISETSGEYNEQFF. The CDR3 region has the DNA TGTGCCATCAGTGAGACTAGCGGGGAATACAATGAGCAGTTCTTC.

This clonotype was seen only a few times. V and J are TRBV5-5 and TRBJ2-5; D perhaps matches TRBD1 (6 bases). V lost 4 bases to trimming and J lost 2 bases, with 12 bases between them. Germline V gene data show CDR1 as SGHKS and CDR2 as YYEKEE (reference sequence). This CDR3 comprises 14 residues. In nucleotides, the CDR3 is TGTGCCAGCAGCACACAGGGATGGCAAGAGACCCAGTACTTC. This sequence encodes CASSTQGWQETQYF.

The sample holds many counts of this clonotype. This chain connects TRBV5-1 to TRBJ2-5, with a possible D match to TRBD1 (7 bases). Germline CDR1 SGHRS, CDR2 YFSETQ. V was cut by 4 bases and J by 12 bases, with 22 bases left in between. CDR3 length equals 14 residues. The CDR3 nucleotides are TGCGCCAGCAGCCAGGGGGGTGCGAGGACAGGCGAGTACTTC. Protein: CASSQGGARTGEYF.

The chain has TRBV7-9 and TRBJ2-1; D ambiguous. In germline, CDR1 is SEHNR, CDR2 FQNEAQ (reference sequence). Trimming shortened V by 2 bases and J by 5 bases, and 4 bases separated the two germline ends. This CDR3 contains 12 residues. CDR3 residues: CASSLNHNEQFF. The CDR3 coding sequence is TGTGCCAGCAGCTTAAACCACAATGAGCAGTTCTTC.

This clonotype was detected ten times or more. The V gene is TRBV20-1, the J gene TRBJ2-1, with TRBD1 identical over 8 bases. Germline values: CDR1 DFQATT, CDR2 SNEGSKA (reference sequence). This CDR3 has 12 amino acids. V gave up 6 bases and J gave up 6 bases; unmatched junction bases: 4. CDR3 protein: CSARTGGNEQFF. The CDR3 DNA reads TGCAGTGCCAGAACAGGGGGCAATGAGCAGTTCTTC.

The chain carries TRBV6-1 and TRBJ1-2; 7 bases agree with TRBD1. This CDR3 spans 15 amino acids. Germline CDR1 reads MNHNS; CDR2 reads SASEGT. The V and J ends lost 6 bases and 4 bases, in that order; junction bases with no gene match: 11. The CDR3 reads CASRPPGQSSYGYTF. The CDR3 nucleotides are TGTGCCAGCAGGCCCCCGGGACAGAGCTCCTATGGCTACACCTTC.

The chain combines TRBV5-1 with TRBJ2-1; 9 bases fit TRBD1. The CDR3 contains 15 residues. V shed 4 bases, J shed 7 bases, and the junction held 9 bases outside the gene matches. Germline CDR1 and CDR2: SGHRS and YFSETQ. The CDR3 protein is CASSDDRGIINEQFF. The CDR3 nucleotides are TGCGCCAGCAGCGACGACAGGGGGATAATTAATGAGCAGTTCTTC.

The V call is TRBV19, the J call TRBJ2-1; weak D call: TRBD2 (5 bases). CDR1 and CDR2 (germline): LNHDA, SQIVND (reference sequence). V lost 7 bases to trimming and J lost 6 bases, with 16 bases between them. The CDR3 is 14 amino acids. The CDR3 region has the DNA TGTGCCAGTATAGGCGGGTCTGGGCCCAATGAGCAGTTCTTC. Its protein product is CASIGGSGPNEQFF.

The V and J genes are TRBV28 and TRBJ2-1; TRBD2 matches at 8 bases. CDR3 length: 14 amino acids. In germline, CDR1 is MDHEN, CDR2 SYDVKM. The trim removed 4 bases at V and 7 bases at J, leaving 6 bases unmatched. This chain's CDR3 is CASSSSGTRNEQFF. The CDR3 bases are TGTGCCAGCAGTTCGTCCGGGACTAGAAATGAGCAGTTCTTC.

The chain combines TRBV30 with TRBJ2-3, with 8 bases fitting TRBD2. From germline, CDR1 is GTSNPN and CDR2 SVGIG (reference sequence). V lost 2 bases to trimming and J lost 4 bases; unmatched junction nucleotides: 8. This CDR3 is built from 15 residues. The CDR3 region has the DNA TGTGCCTGGAGTAGAGCAGCGGGAGTGGCAGATACGCAGTATTTT. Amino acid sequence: CAWSRAAGVADTQYF.

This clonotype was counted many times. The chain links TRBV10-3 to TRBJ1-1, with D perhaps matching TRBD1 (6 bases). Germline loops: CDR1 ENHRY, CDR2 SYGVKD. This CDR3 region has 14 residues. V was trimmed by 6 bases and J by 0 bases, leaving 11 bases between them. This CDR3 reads CAISVQGVNTEAFF. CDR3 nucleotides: TGTGCCATCAGCGTACAGGGCGTGAACACTGAAGCTTTCTTT.

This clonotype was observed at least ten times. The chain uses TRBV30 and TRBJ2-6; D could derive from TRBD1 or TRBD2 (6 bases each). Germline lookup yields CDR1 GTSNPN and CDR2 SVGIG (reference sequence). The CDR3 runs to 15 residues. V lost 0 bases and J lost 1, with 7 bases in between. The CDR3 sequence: CAWSVGGSGANVLTF. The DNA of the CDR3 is TGTGCCTGGAGTGTAGGGGGGTCTGGGGCCAACGTCCTGACTTTC.

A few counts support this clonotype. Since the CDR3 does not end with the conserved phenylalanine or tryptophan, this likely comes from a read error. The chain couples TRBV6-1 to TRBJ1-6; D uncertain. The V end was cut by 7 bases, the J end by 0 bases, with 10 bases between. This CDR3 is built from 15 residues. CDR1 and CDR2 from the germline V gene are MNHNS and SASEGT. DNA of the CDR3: TGTGCCAGCAAGAAACGGAGCTCCTATAATTCACCCCTCCACCTT. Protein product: CASKKRSSYNSPLHL.

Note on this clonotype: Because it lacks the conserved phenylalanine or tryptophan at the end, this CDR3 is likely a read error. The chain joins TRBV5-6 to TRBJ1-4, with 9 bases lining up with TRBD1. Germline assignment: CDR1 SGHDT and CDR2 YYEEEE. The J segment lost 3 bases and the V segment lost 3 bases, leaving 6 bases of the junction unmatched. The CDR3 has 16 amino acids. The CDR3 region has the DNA TGTGCCAGCAGCTGGGACAGGGAACGATCTAATGAAAAACTGTTTCTT. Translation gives CASSWDRERSNEKLFL.

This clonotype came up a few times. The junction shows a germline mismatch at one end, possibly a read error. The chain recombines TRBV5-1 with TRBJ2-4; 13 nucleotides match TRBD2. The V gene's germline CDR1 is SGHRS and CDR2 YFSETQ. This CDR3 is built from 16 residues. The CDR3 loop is CARSVGTSGVRDIQYF. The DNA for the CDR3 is TGCGCCCGCAGCGTTGGGACTAGCGGGGTACGGGACATTCAGTACTTC.

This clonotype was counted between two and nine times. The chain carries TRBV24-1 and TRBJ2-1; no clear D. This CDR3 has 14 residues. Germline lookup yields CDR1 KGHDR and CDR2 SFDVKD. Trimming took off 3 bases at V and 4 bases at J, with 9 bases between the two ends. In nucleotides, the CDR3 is TGTGCCACCAGTGATGATAGACTTTACAATGAGCAGTTCTTC. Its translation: CATSDDRLYNEQFF.

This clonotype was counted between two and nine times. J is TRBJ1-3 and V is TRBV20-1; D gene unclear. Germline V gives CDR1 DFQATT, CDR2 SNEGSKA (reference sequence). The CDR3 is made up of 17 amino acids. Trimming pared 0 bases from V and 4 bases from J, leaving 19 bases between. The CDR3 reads CSARDLNTPSAGNTIYF. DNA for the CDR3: TGCAGTGCTAGAGATCTCAACACCCCATCCGCGGGAAACACCATATATTTT.